This passage covers 32 T cell receptor beta chains from one sample sequenced in a study of shared clonotypes between healthy human individuals. The method was immunoSEQ multiplex PCR; TCRdb's version includes in-frame clones alone and lacks a portion of them. The sample has 600,000 to 750,000 clones, about 90% seen once. Input material: memory CD8+ T cells from PBMCs. As for subset: CD45RO+ cells pooled with CCR7-negative TemRA cells. The receptors originated from a young man in good health. Some clones in this sample may be carry-over from other donors' samples.

For this clone: The same CDR3 arises from other DNA sequences in this sample as well. This chain links TRBV30 with TRBJ2-7, with TRBD1 matching 11 bases. Losses at the gene ends were 5 bases for V and 1 base for J; bases not matched to a gene: 1. Germline values: CDR1 GTSNPN, CDR2 SVGIG (reference sequence). This CDR3 has 13 amino acids. The CDR3 sequence is CAWRDRGSYEQYF. CDR3 bases: TGTGCCTGGCGGGACAGGGGGTCCTACGAGCAGTACTTC.

The chain recombines TRBV11-1 with TRBJ2-1; 11 nucleotides align to TRBD2. This CDR3 comprises 15 residues. Looked up from germline, CDR1 is SGHAT and CDR2 is FQDESV (reference sequence). Unmatched junction bases numbered 3, after V lost 5 bases and J lost 3 bases. The CDR3 sequence is CASSPGTSGYNEQFF. DNA for the CDR3: TGTGCCAGCAGCCCTGGGACTAGCGGCTACAATGAGCAGTTCTTC.

Comment on this clone: Other DNA sequences from this sample encode an identical CDR3 as well. CDR3 residues: CASSFGTNYEQYF. CDR3 nucleotide sequence: TGTGCCAGCAGTTTCGGGACAAACTACGAGCAGTACTTC. V is TRBV27 and J is TRBJ2-7, with D maybe TRBD1 (6 bases). V lost 3 bases and J 3 bases, leaving 9 bases between the germline ends. CDR3 length: 13 amino acids. Germline V CDR1 and CDR2: MNHEY, SMNVEV (reference sequence).

DNA of the CDR3: TGTGCCAGCAGGGTAATAGAGGACAGGGCCTACGAGCAGTACTTC. Its translation: CASRVIEDRAYEQYF. The V gene is TRBV6-1, the J gene TRBJ2-7, with TRBD1 matching over 8 bases. The J segment lost 2 bases and the V segment lost 6 bases, leaving 9 bases of the junction unmatched. The germline V gene encodes CDR1 MNHNS and CDR2 SASEGT. The CDR3 extends over 15 amino acids.

This clone occurred a few times. The chain has TRBV27 and TRBJ2-1; D is possibly TRBD1 or TRBD2 (5 bases each). The CDR3 is made up of 14 amino acids. The V and J ends lost 3 bases and 9 bases respectively, with 15 bases between them. Germline CDR1 and CDR2: MNHEY and SMNVEV (reference sequence). The CDR3, as DNA: TGTGCCAGCAGTTTTGTACCCCTTGGGGGTGAGCAGTTCTTC. Translating it yields CASSFVPLGGEQFF.

This sequence joins TRBV19 and TRBJ1-2; D is possibly TRBD1 (5 bases). V dropped 9 bases and J dropped 6 bases, with 17 bases sitting between them. Looked up from germline, CDR1 is LNHDA and CDR2 is SQIVND (reference sequence). The CDR3 extends over 13 amino acids. The CDR3 protein is CASRLGRVHGYTF. CDR3 DNA sequence: TGTGCCAGCCGACTGGGCAGGGTACATGGCTACACCTTC.

The chain joins TRBV7-9 to TRBJ2-1; maybe TRBD1 (6 bases). The CDR3 is 15 residues long. From germline, CDR1 is SEHNR and CDR2 FQNEAQ (reference sequence). The V and J ends lost 5 bases and 0 bases respectively, with 11 bases between them. The CDR3: CASSSPGASYNEQFF. The CDR3 DNA reads as TGTGCCAGCAGCAGTCCAGGGGCCTCCTACAATGAGCAGTTCTTC.

This clone was seen just once. The CDR3 sequence: CASSLFFPPTDTQYF. In DNA, the CDR3 is TGTGCCAGCAGTTTATTTTTCCCCCCCACAGATACGCAGTATTTT. The chain recombines TRBV27 with TRBJ2-3; no clear D. Trimming left V 1 base short and J 2 bases short, with 10 bases between. CDR3 length: 15 residues. CDR1 is MNHEY, CDR2 SMNVEV, per germline (reference sequence).

This rearrangement joins TRBV5-6 to TRBJ1-5; TRBD1 matches 10 bases. The CDR3 is 15 amino acids. Germline CDR1 reads SGHDT; CDR2 reads YYEEEE. Losses at the gene ends were 2 bases for V and 2 bases for J; bases not matched to a gene: 1. The chain's CDR3 is CASSFGTGGNQPQHF. CDR3 coding DNA: TGTGCCAGCAGCTTCGGGACAGGGGGCAATCAGCCCCAGCATTTT. Full variable domain (outside the CDR3, taken from reference TRBV5-6 and TRBJ1-5): DAGVTQSPTHLIKTRGQQVTLRCSPKSGHDTVSWYQQALGQGPQFIFQYYEEEERQRGNFPDRFSGHQFPNYSSELNVNALLLGDSALYLCASSFGTGGNQPQHFGDGTRLSIL.

The gene calls are TRBV10-3 and TRBJ2-3, with a possible D match to TRBD1 (5 bases). CDR3 length equals 13 residues. V was trimmed by 10 bases and J by 0 bases, leaving 11 bases between them. Per the germline V gene, CDR1 is ENHRY and CDR2 is SYGVKD. The CDR3 spells CATGHPSTDTQYF. Here the CDR3 DNA reads TGTGCCACCGGACACCCCAGCACAGATACGCAGTATTTT.

The rearrangement links TRBV7-8 to TRBJ2-7; no reliable D call. Trimming cost V 7 bases and J 7 bases, with 14 bases left between them. This CDR3 spans 12 amino acids. From germline, CDR1 is SGHVS and CDR2 FQNEAQ. CDR3 loop: CASTIAHGEQYF. CDR3 DNA sequence: TGTGCCAGCACGATCGCCCACGGGGAGCAGTACTTC.

In nucleotides, the CDR3 is TGTGCCAGCAGCCCCTACCCAGGGTTCGAACCCCAGCATTTT. Encoded protein: CASSPYPGFEPQHF. The chain recombines TRBV9 with TRBJ1-5, with D possibly matching TRBD1 (5 bases). Trimming took off 4 bases at V and 10 bases at J, with 18 bases between the two ends. This CDR3 spans 14 amino acids. Per the germline V gene, CDR1 is SGDLS and CDR2 is YYNGEE.

In this sample, this clone turned up a few times. The chain recombines TRBV9 with TRBJ1-1, with TRBD1 matching 7 bases. Trimming removed 4 bases from V and 7 bases from J; junction bases left unmatched: 4. Germline values: CDR1 SGDLS, CDR2 YYNGEE. The CDR3 has 12 amino acids. The CDR3 coding sequence is TGTGCCAGCAGCACGACAGGGTTTGAAGCTTTCTTT. It yields the protein CASSTTGFEAFF.

This clone was recorded once. V is TRBV7-9 and J is TRBJ2-5, with 9 positions matching TRBD1. This CDR3 has 17 amino acids. The V gene end was trimmed by 9 bases and the J gene end by 5 bases; junction bases not matched to a gene: 19. Germline loops: CDR1 SEHNR, CDR2 FQNEAQ (reference sequence). The CDR3 region is CASPPGTLQGAKETQYF. The CDR3, as DNA: TGTGCCAGTCCCCCCGGGACCCTACAGGGGGCGAAGGAGACCCAGTACTTC.

The rearrangement uses TRBV30 and TRBJ2-7; D remains unclear. Deletions cut 0 bases from V and 3 bases from J, with 9 bases between. The CDR3 has 13 amino acids. Looked up from germline, CDR1 is GTSNPN and CDR2 is SVGIG (reference sequence). The CDR3 spells CAWSVGPVYEQYF. The CDR3 DNA reads TGTGCCTGGAGTGTAGGTCCGGTCTACGAGCAGTACTTC.

Regarding this clone: Other DNA sequences in this specimen translate into the identical CDR3. The chain employs TRBV5-8 and TRBJ2-7; D is ambiguous. With 0 bases removed from V and 2 bases from J, the gap between germline ends came to 6 bases. The CDR3 runs to 13 residues. Germline assignment: CDR1 SGHTS and CDR2 YDEGEE. CDR3 coding DNA: TGTGCCAGCAGCTTGGTCAGGCCCTACGAGCAGTACTTC. Its protein product is CASSLVRPYEQYF. Full variable domain (outside the CDR3, taken from reference TRBV5-8 and TRBJ2-7): EAGVTQSPTHLIKTRGQQATLRCSPISGHTSVYWYQQALGLGLQFLLWYDEGEERNRGNFPPRFSGRQFPNYSSELNVNALELEDSALYLCASSLVRPYEQYFGPGTRLTVT.

This chain links TRBV10-3 with TRBJ2-1; 15 nucleotides align to TRBD2. CDR1 ENHRY and CDR2 SYGVKD come from the germline V gene. The CDR3 loop spans 14 amino acids. Trimming removed 6 bases from V and 7 bases from J; junction bases left unmatched: 1. CDR3 DNA sequence: TGTGCCATCAGGGGGACTAGCGGGAGGAATGAGCAGTTCTTC. Translating gives CAIRGTSGRNEQFF.

The CDR3 loop reads CASSPRTSPRVSTDTQYF. The CDR3 region has the DNA TGTGCCAGCAGCCCTCGGACTAGCCCCAGGGTGAGCACAGATACGCAGTATTTT. The rearrangement links TRBV7-8 to TRBJ2-3, with 8 bases aligning to TRBD2. This CDR3 region has 18 residues. Germline trimming cut 5 bases from V and 0 bases from J; bases unmatched to any gene: 13. Germline V lookup: CDR1 SGHVS, CDR2 FQNEAQ.

The genes are TRBV6-4 and TRBJ2-3; the D is unclear. V shed 2 bases and J shed 6 bases, with 9 bases lying between them. CDR1 MRHNA and CDR2 SNTAGT come from the germline V gene. The CDR3 extends over 13 amino acids. The CDR3 sequence is CASSDPSVDTQYF. The CDR3 coding sequence is TGTGCCAGCAGTGACCCTAGTGTGGATACGCAGTATTTT.

The chain combines TRBV2 with TRBJ2-5; tentatively, D is TRBD2 (5 bases). The CDR3 sequence is 14 residues long. CDR1 is SNHLY, CDR2 FYNNEI, per germline. The V and J ends lost 10 bases and 4 bases respectively, with 19 bases between them. The CDR3 loop reads CAINLMGVGETQYF. The CDR3 DNA sequence: TGTGCCATCAACTTAATGGGAGTGGGAGAGACCCAGTACTTC.

Concerning this clone itself: A junction boundary mismatches the germline segment, possibly from a read error. Other DNA variants within this sample encode the same CDR3. The chain carries TRBV5-6 and TRBJ2-5, with D maybe TRBD2 (6 bases). The CDR3 has 13 amino acids. Per the germline V gene, CDR1 is SGHDT and CDR2 is YYEEEE. The CDR3 nucleotides read TGTGCTAGCAGCTTAGGTGCGGGGGAGACCCAGTACTTC. Protein product: CASSLGAGETQYF.

This clone occurred once. V is TRBV7-9 and J is TRBJ2-5; D remains unclear. V was shortened by 5 bases and J by 4 bases, with 5 bases between the two germline ends. There are 11 residues in the CDR3. Germline V gives CDR1 SEHNR, CDR2 FQNEAQ (reference sequence). The CDR3 DNA reads TGTGCCAGCAGCAGCACAGAGACCCAGTACTTC. Amino acids: CASSSTETQYF.

A single count supports this clone. The chain has TRBV7-9 and TRBJ1-5; D not certain. The CDR3 loop spans 12 amino acids. Trimming took 1 base from V and 8 from J, leaving 6 bases between them. Germline loops: CDR1 SEHNR, CDR2 FQNEAQ (reference sequence). CDR3 bases: TGTGCCAGCAGCTTAGGGTTGGAGCCCCAGCATTTT. It is translated as CASSLGLEPQHF.

V gene TRBV27 combines with J gene TRBJ1-1, with TRBD1 identical over 8 bases. After removal of 5 bases from V and 11 bases from J, the junction contained 10 bases not matched to a gene. CDR3 length: 13 residues. CDR1 and CDR2 (germline): MNHEY, SMNVEV (reference sequence). The CDR3 DNA reads as TGTGCCAGCAGTCGGACAGGGCCGCTTGCGGCTTTCTTT. This gives the protein CASSRTGPLAAFF.

This chain joins TRBV5-1 and TRBJ2-7; possible D gene TRBD1, 6 bases. Trimming left V 2 bases short and J 3 bases short, with 15 bases between. Germline values: CDR1 SGHRS, CDR2 YFSETQ. CDR3 size: 15 residues. The CDR3 DNA reads as TGCGCCAGCAGCTTATCACAGGGCTTCAGCTACGAGCAGTACTTC. This gives the protein CASSLSQGFSYEQYF.

V is TRBV10-2 and J is TRBJ2-2; no clear D gene. Between the trimmed V and J ends, which lost 7 bases and 0 bases, there was a span of 24 bases. From germline, CDR1 is WSHSY and CDR2 SAAADI. The CDR3 length is 19 residues. This chain's CDR3 is CASTESPGLTPANTGELFF. CDR3 DNA sequence: TGCGCCAGCACCGAGTCTCCCGGGCTTACCCCCGCGAACACCGGGGAGCTGTTTTTT.

This chain links TRBV21-1 with TRBJ2-5. TRBV21-1 has pseudogene status. The CDR3 covers 16 residues. CDR3 sequence (DNA): TGTGCCAGCAGCAAAACCGGGGCCTACACCCAAGAGACCCAGTACTTC. Residues: CASSKTGAYTQETQYF.

As concerns this clone: The junction differs from germline at one of its ends, possibly a read error. The rearrangement joins TRBV5-8 to TRBJ1-2; D gene unclear. CDR1 and CDR2 from the germline V gene are SGHTS and YDEGEE. The CDR3 contains 16 residues. The CDR3 nucleotides read TGTGCCAGCCGCTTTCGCGAGGGAGTAGCTAACTATGGCTACACCTTC. It translates to CASRFREGVANYGYTF.

CDR3 nucleotide sequence: TGTGCCAGCAGCTTGACTAGCGGAGAGACCCAGTACTTC. It codes for CASSLTSGETQYF. The chain employs TRBV5-5 and TRBJ2-5, with 8 bases aligning to TRBD2. The germline V gene encodes CDR1 SGHKS and CDR2 YYEKEE (reference sequence). Unmatched junction bases numbered 0, after V lost 1 base and J lost 4 bases. The CDR3 length is 13 residues. Supplemented by reference TRBV5-5 and TRBJ2-5, the full variable domain reads DAGVTQSPTHLIKTRGQQVTLRCSPISGHKSVSWYQQVLGQGPQFIFQYYEKEERGRGNFPDRFSARQFPNYSSELNVNALLLGDSALYLCASSLTSGETQYFGPGTRLLVL.

This chain connects TRBV11-2 to TRBJ1-4; TRBD1 is a possible D gene (6 bases). Germline V gives CDR1 SGHAT, CDR2 FQNNGV. This CDR3 has 16 amino acids. The V end lost 4 bases, the J end lost 2 bases, and 14 bases lay between the germline ends. The CDR3 DNA reads TGTGCCAGCAGCTCCCCGGACAGTTGGACTAATGAAAAACTGTTTTTT. Translated: CASSSPDSWTNEKLFF.

The chain employs TRBV14 and TRBJ2-7; 10 bases are a match to TRBD2. CDR3 size: 15 residues. Germline CDR1 reads SGHDN; CDR2 reads FVKESK. The V gene end was trimmed by 5 bases and the J gene end by 1 base; junction bases not matched to a gene: 5. CDR3 region: CASSMGLAPSYEQYF. For the CDR3, the DNA is TGTGCCAGCAGCATGGGACTAGCGCCTTCCTACGAGCAGTACTTC. The full variable domain, its missing parts supplied by reference TRBV14 and TRBJ2-7, is EAGVTQFPSHSVIEKGQTVTLRCDPISGHDNLYWYRRVMGKEIKFLLHFVKESKQDESGMPNNRFLAERTGGTYSTLKVQPAELEDSGVYFCASSMGLAPSYEQYFGPGTRLTVT.

This chain uses TRBV6-4 with TRBJ2-7; D may match TRBD1 or TRBD2 (5 bases each). The CDR3 is 10 residues long. Per the germline V gene, CDR1 is MRHNA and CDR2 is SNTAGT. In nucleotides, the CDR3 is TGTACCTCTAGAGGGGTCGAGCAGTACTTC. Translating it yields CTSRGVEQYF.